This TCR beta chain was captured in a study of blood T cell repertoires in COVID-19. Overall study context: Sources were T cells, B-cell-depleted T cells, or PBMCs; the material itself was cDNA or gDNA.

Trimming removed 5 bases from V and 0 bases from J, with 12 bases in between. Per germline, CDR1 SGHDT and CDR2 YYEEEE. The CDR3 totals 14 residues. Patients at the Seattle site were enrolled during active infection and followed longitudinally. Source study methods: For nucleated cells, counts were estimated from reference gene primer amplification. The table came from immunoSEQ multiplex PCR; TCRdb's copy has only in-frame clones and leaves some out. The DNA gave D and trimming, while V, J and clone size come from that table. The sample includes 150,000 to 180,000 clones, about 85% of them seen just once.

The receptor was derived from a man in his sixties with COVID-19, enrolled during active disease. The chain joins TRBV5-6 to TRBJ2-7; a weak D match, TRBD1 (6 bases). Sequenced: peripheral blood. In DNA form, the CDR3 reads TGTGCCAGCAGGGTACAGGGTAACTCCTACGAGCAGTACTTC. Translation gives CASRVQGNSYEQYF.